What follows are 6 T cell receptor beta chains derived from one specimen sequenced in a study of blood T cell repertoires in COVID-19. Method: immunoSEQ multiplex PCR; TCRdb's copy keeps in-frame clones and lacks some. The table records 320,000 or so clones, roughly 87% of them present only once. The sample taken for sequencing was PBMCs or T cells enriched from blood (not recorded which). Receptors originate from a woman between 25 and 40 years old who had recovered from COVID-19.

This chain connects TRBV24-1 to TRBJ1-2; D remains ambiguous. V lost 7 bases, J lost 7 bases, and 15 bases lay in between. The CDR3 runs to 13 residues. Germline V gives CDR1 KGHDR, CDR2 SFDVKD. CDR3 in amino acids: CATRIVKRGGYTF. Written as DNA, the CDR3 is TGTGCCACCAGGATTGTCAAACGCGGTGGCTACACCTTC.

The chain carries TRBV7-9 and TRBJ1-3; 10 positions match TRBD1. V dropped 5 bases and J dropped 1; count of bases not matched to a gene: 5. This CDR3 contains 16 residues. Per germline, CDR1 SEHNR and CDR2 FQNEAQ (reference sequence). The CDR3 spells CASSPRQGASGNTIYF. The DNA of the CDR3 is TGTGCCAGCAGCCCCAGACAGGGGGCTTCTGGAAACACCATATATTTT.

The J gene is TRBJ1-6, the V gene TRBV18; perhaps TRBD1 as D (6 bases). Germline CDR1 and CDR2: KGHSH and LQKENI. This CDR3 contains 16 residues. Trimming cost V 2 bases and J 7 bases, with 15 bases left between them. The CDR3 nucleotides are TGTGCCAGCTCACCAATTCCTGCGGGGGGCAATTCACCCCTCCACTTT. Translation gives CASSPIPAGGNSPLHF.

The chain uses TRBV4-3 and TRBJ1-1; no clear D. V was pared by 0 bases and J by 3 bases, with 8 bases between. Germline V gene sequence: CDR1 LGHNA, CDR2 YSLEER. The CDR3 sequence is 14 residues long. The CDR3 is CASSQDREYTEAFF. For the CDR3, the DNA is TGCGCCAGCAGCCAAGATAGGGAGTACACTGAAGCTTTCTTT.

The V call is TRBV15, the J call TRBJ1-4, with 7 nucleotides matching TRBD1. V dropped 0 bases and J dropped 3; count of bases not matched to a gene: 7. The CDR3 is 17 amino acids. Germline values: CDR1 LNHNV, CDR2 YYDKDF (reference sequence). This chain's CDR3 is CATSRDGRGTPNEKLFF. In nucleotides, the CDR3 is TGTGCCACCAGCAGAGATGGCAGGGGGACGCCTAATGAAAAACTGTTTTTT.

The chain has TRBV28 and TRBJ2-7; perhaps TRBD2 as D (5 bases). V was pared by 6 bases and J by 2 bases, with 14 bases between. This CDR3 region has 14 residues. CDR1 and CDR2 from the germline V gene are MDHEN and SYDVKM. DNA for the CDR3: TGTGCCAGCAGCCAAACGGGGTTCCCCTACGAGCAGTACTTC. This translates into CASSQTGFPYEQYF. Drawing the rest from reference TRBV28 and TRBJ2-7, the complete variable domain is DVKVTQSSRYLVKRTGEKVFLECVQDMDHENMFWYRQDPGLGLRLIYFSYDVKMKEKGDIPEGYSVSREKKERFSLILESASTNQTSMYLCASSQTGFPYEQYFGPGTRLTVT.